A selection of T cell receptor beta chains follows, all from one sample in a study of cytomegalovirus exposure and HLA in healthy donors. Libraries were prepared by immunoSEQ multiplex PCR; TCRdb keeps only in-frame clonotypes and omits some of them. Found here are about 150,000 clones, roughly 9.7% of them singletons; the top ten hold 1.8%. The specimen was PBMCs. Receptors were obtained from a man between 45 and 60 years old in good health and CMV-seronegative. CDR3s include the opening cysteine and the closing phenylalanine or tryptophan. D genes are given only for firm matches. Clone size is shown for a subset of rows, as once, few, many or a class of expanded clone.

j_call clone_size d_call v_call cdr3_nt cdr3_aa
TRBJ1-4 few NA TRBV6-4 TGTGCCAGCAGTGATCGGCAGGGGCCAACTAATGAAAAACTGTTTTTT CASSDRQGPTNEKLFF
TRBJ1-2 NA NA TRBV1 TGCACCAGCAGCCAAGATCTGGCGGGCCGAAAGTACCATAACTATGGCTACACCTTC CTSSQDLAGRKYHNYGYTF
TRBJ1-5 few TRBD1 TRBV27 TGTGCCAGCAGTTTCCGGGGGGGACAGGGGACTAAATATAGCAATCAGCCCCAGCATTTT CASSFRGGQGTKYSNQPQHF
TRBJ1-2 few NA TRBV30 TGTGCCTGGAGTGTACGGGGGGCGCGTTCCTATGGCTACACCTTC CAWSVRGARSYGYTF
TRBJ1-4 NA TRBD1 TRBV6-5 TGTGCCAGCAGTTACTCGACAGGGGGAGCCGATGAAAAACTGTTTTTT CASSYSTGGADEKLFF
TRBJ2-7 NA TRBD1 TRBV9 TGTGCCAGCACCCAGGGGGGACAGGGGGGCGACGAGCAGTACTTC CASTQGGQGGDEQYF
TRBJ2-3 few TRBD2 TRBV6-1 TGTGCCACCTCAGGACTAGCGGGAGGATTAGATACGCAGTATTTT CATSGLAGGLDTQYF
TRBJ2-7 NA TRBD2 TRBV6-5 TGTGCCAGCAGCGCCGGGACTAAGCTTTACGAGCAGTACTTC CASSAGTKLYEQYF
TRBJ1-1 few TRBD1 TRBV10-3 TGTGCCATCAGCTTAACAGGGGCGGCTGAAGCTTTCTTT CAISLTGAAEAFF
TRBJ1-1 NA TRBD1 TRBV6-5 TGTGCCAGCAGTGCACCGACAGGGCGTCTCTCTGAAGCTTTCTTT CASSAPTGRLSEAFF
TRBJ1-4 NA TRBD1 TRBV5-1 TGCGCCAGCAGCACTTCCAGGGGGCCGGGTGAAAAACTGTTTTTT CASSTSRGPGEKLFF
TRBJ2-1 NA TRBD2 TRBV5-4 TGTGCCAGCAGCTGGGTAGCGGGGATCTCCTACAATGAGCAGTTCTTC CASSWVAGISYNEQFF
TRBJ2-3 NA NA TRBV28 TGTGCCAGCACCAGGGGTTCGGCAGATACGCAGTATTTT CASTRGSADTQYF
TRBJ2-3 few NA TRBV23-1 TGCGCCAGCAGTCGCGTACTGACTGTAGATACGCAGTATTTT CASSRVLTVDTQYF
TRBJ1-2 few TRBD1 TRBV5-1 TGCGCCAGCAGCTTCCGACAGGGGGCTGGCTACACCTTC CASSFRQGAGYTF
TRBJ2-2 NA TRBD2 TRBV5-4 TGTGCCAGCAGCCCCGGACTAGCGGGGGGGCCGGGCACCGGGGAGCTGTTTTTT CASSPGLAGGPGTGELFF
TRBJ2-5 few NA TRBV10-1 TGCGCCAGCAGTGAGTCGGCCATCGAGGCCCAGTACTTC CASSESAIEAQYF
TRBJ2-3 few TRBD1 TRBV27 TGTGCCAGCACCCCCCGGGCAGGGGGCGCAGGAGATACGCAGTATTTT CASTPRAGGAGDTQYF
TRBJ2-5 NA TRBD2 TRBV4-1 TGCGCCAGCAGCCACGTCCCGGGACTAGCGGGAGGTCAAGAGACCCAGTACTTC CASSHVPGLAGGQETQYF
TRBJ2-3 few NA TRBV11-2 TGTGCCAGCAGCTCCCCCCAAAGCACAGATACGCAGTATTTT CASSSPQSTDTQYF
TRBJ2-3 few TRBD1 TRBV2 TGTGCCAGCAGTGAACGACAGGGGGATAGCACAGATACGCAGTATTTT CASSERQGDSTDTQYF
TRBJ2-3 NA NA TRBV5-4 TGTGCCAGCAGCTTGGCTTCCCCCCCAGATACGCAGTATTTT CASSLASPPDTQYF
TRBJ1-2 NA NA TRBV25-1 TGTGCCAGCAGGGGGCTCAACTATGGCTACACCTTC CASRGLNYGYTF
TRBJ2-7 few TRBD1 TRBV19 TGTGCCAGTAGCGGACAGACAGGGATTGGTTACGAGCAGTACTTC CASSGQTGIGYEQYF
TRBJ2-2 few TRBD2 TRBV9 TGTGCCAGCAGCGTATTTGGGACTAGCGGGGCCGGGGAGCTGTTTTTT CASSVFGTSGAGELFF
TRBJ2-5 NA NA TRBV20-1 TGCAGTGCCAAGGACAGTCGAGAGCAGTACTTC CSAKDSREQYF
TRBJ1-2 NA NA TRBV6-6 TGTGCCAGCAGCACCGGCGGGCGTTCTAACTATGGCTACACCTTC CASSTGGRSNYGYTF
TRBJ1-4 few NA TRBV7-3 TGTGCCAGCAGCACCCCAGGGCATACTAATGAAAAACTGTTTTTT CASSTPGHTNEKLFF
TRBJ2-3 few NA TRBV5-1 TGCGCCAGCAGCTTGGGGGGGCGAGATACGCAGTATTTT CASSLGGRDTQYF
TRBJ1-2 few NA TRBV7-9 TGTGCCGGGGGGGCAACCCTTCAGAACTATGGCTACACCTTC CAGGATLQNYGYTF
TRBJ1-2 NA TRBD1 TRBV6-5 TGTGCCAGCAGTAAGTCAGGACAGGGACATGTGGGCTACACCTTC CASSKSGQGHVGYTF
TRBJ2-7 few TRBD1 TRBV10-2 TGCGCCAGCAACCAACAGGGGATGGGCTACGAGCAGTCCTTC CASNQQGMGYEQSF
TRBJ1-5 NA TRBD1 TRBV28 TGTGCCAGCAGTTTAGAACAGGGGGCCGCGCAGCCCCAGCATTTT CASSLEQGAAQPQHF
TRBJ2-7 few NA TRBV6-5 TGTGCCAGCAGTCCCAGGACTAAGATAAACTACGAGCAGTACTTC CASSPRTKINYEQYF
TRBJ2-5 NA TRBD1 TRBV5-6 TGTGCCAGCAGCTTGAGGACAGGGGGCAGGGAGGCCCAGTACTTC CASSLRTGGREAQYF
TRBJ1-5 NA TRBD1 TRBV5-1 TGCGCCAGCAGCTTAGGTACGGGACAGGGGAATCAGCCCCAGCATTTT CASSLGTGQGNQPQHF
TRBJ1-2 NA TRBD1 TRBV28 TGTGCCAGCAGTTCCCCGAATGGGCAGGGGGCTAACTATGGCTACACCTTC CASSSPNGQGANYGYTF
TRBJ2-2 NA TRBD2 TRBV18 TGTGCCAGCTCCCGGAGCGGGGAAACCGGGGAGCTGTTTTTT CASSRSGETGELFF
TRBJ2-5 few TRBD1 TRBV7-9 TGTGCCAGCAGCTTATCGAATGGCCGGGACAGTTCTCGTGAGCAGTACTTC CASSLSNGRDSSREQYF
TRBJ1-5 few NA TRBV6-5 TGTGCCAGCAGTTACGTTTCCCAGGGGCAGATAGGGCCCCAGCATTTT CASSYVSQGQIGPQHF
TRBJ2-3 NA TRBD1 TRBV11-2 TGTGCCAGCAGCATAGACAGGGTAGCAGATACGCAGTATTTT CASSIDRVADTQYF
TRBJ1-1 few NA TRBV4-1 TGCGCCAGCAGCCAAGCCCCAGGGATCCGGGCGGTCACTGAAGCTTTCTTT CASSQAPGIRAVTEAFF
TRBJ1-2 NA NA TRBV5-1 TGCGCCAGCAGCTTGGACAGGGCCTATGGCTACACCTTC CASSLDRAYGYTF
TRBJ1-5 NA TRBD1 TRBV6-5 TGTGCCAGCAGCTTTCGACAGGGAGGTCAGCCCCAGCATTTT CASSFRQGGQPQHF
TRBJ1-1 few TRBD1 TRBV19 TGTGCCAGTACCGAGGGGGCCTCTCGGGGCACTGAAGCTTTCTTT CASTEGASRGTEAFF
TRBJ1-5 NA NA TRBV4-2 TGTGCCAGCAGCCAGGGACATGGTGGCAATCAGCCCCAGCATTTT CASSQGHGGNQPQHF
TRBJ1-2 few NA TRBV5-8 TGTGCCAGCAGACACAGGGATAACTATGGCTACACCTTC CASRHRDNYGYTF
TRBJ2-1 few NA TRBV11-2 TGTGCCAGCAGCTTTTCAAACAATGAGCAGTTCTTC CASSFSNNEQFF
TRBJ1-1 few NA TRBV7-3 TGTGCCAGCAGCTCCCAGGAGAACACTGAAGCTTTCTTT CASSSQENTEAFF
TRBJ1-2 NA TRBD1 TRBV6-5 TGTGCCAGCAGACTCGGACAGGGGGCGAGTGGCTACGCCTTC CASRLGQGASGYAF
TRBJ2-7 few NA TRBV29-1 TGCAGCGTTGCGACAGGGAGGGAGCAGTACTTC CSVATGREQYF
TRBJ2-3 NA TRBD1 TRBV6-1 TGTGCCAGCAGGCTAGACAGGGGGCAAGTGGTTACGCAGTATTTT CASRLDRGQVVTQYF
TRBJ1-4 NA TRBD1 TRBV6-1 TGTGCCAGCAGTGGCCCCGGGACAGGGGGCCTAAATAATGAAAAACTGTTTTTT CASSGPGTGGLNNEKLFF
TRBJ1-6 many TRBD1 TRBV5-8 TGTGCCAGCAGCTTGAGGGGGCGGAATTCACCCCTCCACTTT CASSLRGRNSPLHF
TRBJ2-2 few TRBD2 TRBV7-9 TGTGCCAGCAGCACGACTAGCGGGGGTTACACCGGGGAGCTGTTTTTT CASSTTSGGYTGELFF